Reported below is one TCR beta chain. This clonotype was seen repeatedly, ten times or more. Its recognized antigen is unknown. No base-level quality is on record; no much larger clone is a single base apart. In the paper's terms, the time point label means: newly diagnosed GD, antithyroid drugs for less than 3 months. RNA was extracted from PBMCs in TRIzol for both TCR sequencing and RNA sequencing. The diagnosis of Graves' disease was made according to American Thyroid Association guidelines. The patients came from an endocrinology department in Xi'an, China. Each patient gave around 9.2 milliliters of peripheral blood, collected in an EDTA anticoagulant tube. Ficoll Paque Plus density gradient separation was used to isolate PBMCs, and no further T cell sorting was performed. An Agilent 2100 Bioanalyzer and agarose gel were used to check RNA quality, while a NanoDrop 2000 measured RNA concentration.

V is shortened by 1 base, J by 4 bases, and the region joining them spans 16 bases. As encoded in the germline V gene (reference sequence), CDR1 is DFQATT while CDR2 is SNEGSKA. The CDR3, cysteine through phenylalanine, is 15 amino acids long. The entry retains the CDR3 DNA only, 45 bases that are in frame from base 1. The data stem from a study of regulatory T cells in long-lasting Graves disease (dated by TCRdb to the early 2020s). About the study as a whole: Antithyroid drugs had been taken for less than 3 months by newly diagnosed Graves' disease patients. A total of around 35 samples were covered by TCR sequencing, comprising some 13 persistent and 20 newly diagnosed Graves' disease patients. This study used TCR sequencing and RNA sequencing of peripheral blood to compare persistent Graves' disease patients against newly diagnosed Graves' disease patients. The study was conducted in China and was registered as a clinical trial.

Libraries were prepared through multiplex PCR. Sequencing instrument: Illumina HiSeq 4000. To build TCR beta libraries, CDR3 regions were amplified by Arm-PCR using iRepertoire HTBI primers. Before sequencing, the PCR products went through gel purification. The source study handled its data this way. A total of 62 TRBV and under 15 TRBJ segments were identified across samples and were used for gene usage analysis of CDR3 amino acid clonotypes. COPE and FqMerger were used to merge filtered high-quality paired reads into contigs. Contigs were aligned with BLAST to IMGT TRBV, TRBD and TRBJ reference genes, and CDR3 was defined per IMGT. Any clonotype with a frequency above 0.1% was classified as a highly expanded clone. Shannon entropy was used to measure repertoire diversity, and the Gini coefficient was used to measure V-J evenness. Clonotypes shared by more than one individual were considered public. TCRdb reanalyzed the raw reads on its own, using fastp at Q25 for trimming and MiXCR for clone calling, and kept in-frame beta chains. Identical CDR3 proteins give one entry, which carries the most common genes and DNA. TCRdb, not the authors, supplied the V and J calls. The sample table lists around 500,000 distinct CDR3 sequences, around 12% of them with a count of one. The top ten hold almost 9% of the sample.

Study-level results and caveats: Sequencing and analysis were restricted to the TCR beta chain. Persistent patients shared more public clonotypes among themselves (around 2,700) than newly diagnosed patients did (over 900). The study examined only peripheral blood because the primary lesion, thyroid tissue, could not be accessed. The small sample size was acknowledged by the authors as a limitation that may reduce accuracy. Persistent disease showed preferential use of TRBV28, TRBJ1-2 and TRBJ2-5, whereas newly diagnosed disease favored TRBV20-1 and TRBJ2-1. Persistent Graves' disease patients showed lower TCR Shannon entropy and fewer highly expanded clones than newly diagnosed patients, suggesting clonal expansion.

The sample was also reused in another study, on T cells in Graves' hyperthyroidism and ophthalmopathy. Per that second paper: Stable Graves' hyperthyroidism was defined as the absence of progression to ophthalmopathy over 18 months of follow-up. Hyperthyroidism patients were newly diagnosed, had a disease duration of under 2 months, and were aged 18 to 65 years. Exclusion was applied to patients with uncontrolled infections, other autoimmune diseases, pregnancy or lactation. Diagnoses were based on clinical symptoms, serum thyroxine and TRAb, thyroid ultrasound and orbital computed tomography. A first-round RT-PCR of the TCR CDR3 used the HTBI primer set with the Qiagen OneStep RT-PCR kit. Most expanded thyroid clonotypes (frequency above 0.001) were also found in blood, which suggests that blood repertoires may mirror thyroid immune responses. Ophthalmopathy was separated from stable hyperthyroidism by a 13 V-J signature model, with approximately 86% sensitivity and roughly 84% specificity obtained in cross-validation and 80%/75% obtained in testing. In validation, the model predicted progression to ophthalmopathy with 55% to 71% sensitivity and roughly 75% specificity, a median of 6.5 months before onset. To identify distinguishing TCR V-J signatures, a discovery cohort of about 100 patients was used, comprising fewer than 45 with Graves' ophthalmopathy and around 60 with stable Graves' hyperthyroidism. Whether ophthalmopathy could be predicted prospectively was tested in an independent validation cohort made up of approximately 19 hyperthyroidism patients plus 17 patients who later progressed to ophthalmopathy. The 90 or so discovery patients were randomly split 7:3 into training and test sets. In addition, the study compared T-cell repertoires in thyroid tissue and in blood from a handful of Graves' hyperthyroidism patients. Once sampling was done, hyperthyroidism patients were given methimazole at a starting dose of 30 mg daily, whereas ophthalmopathy patients were given high-dose intravenous methylprednisolone. Libraries were constructed in a second round of multiplex PCR, after which size selection and purification were performed. The libraries were sequenced on an Illumina HiSeq2000 using paired-end 100 bp reads. SOAPnuke was used to process the raw data, removing reads that contained adapters or uncalled bases, had a mean Phred below 15, or lacked an exact match to the constant primer or identifier. COPE v1.2.5 was used to merge the high-quality paired reads, and each unique nucleotide sequence was defined as a clonotype. Clonotypes were aligned to IMGT TRBV, TRBD and TRBJ reference segments using MiTCR v1.1. The analysis was restricted to V-J combinations with a frequency above 0.0001, which together covered roughly 99% of the repertoires. The TCS score was defined as the ratio of F50 (clonal expansion) to E x V (chaos), calculated using BLOSUM62-based TCRdist between CDR3 peptides within each V-J. Welch's t-statistics and random forest reduced around 520 V-J features to fewer than 15, which were used in a naive Bayes classifier (R e1071). No statistical method was used to set the sample size in advance, and investigators knew the group allocation. TCR Vbeta CDR3 sequencing of roughly 140 peripheral blood samples (roughly 41 ophthalmopathy, 70 to 85 hyperthyroidism and around 17 progressor patients) is reported in the paper.

The rearrangement joined TRBV20-1 to TRBJ1-1; possibly the D gene is TRBD1, per 5 matching bases. The source was peripheral blood mononuclear cells (PBMCs), collected at new diagnosis, from a patient treated with antithyroid drugs. This TCR came from a woman in her thirties with Graves disease. Donor details come from another sample of the same person, matched by shared clones. The bases are TGCAGTGCTAGAGGCGCCGCAGGGATAGGCACTGAAGCTTTCTTT. It encodes CSARGAAGIGTEAFF.